This T cell receptor beta chain emerged from a study of T cells after yellow fever vaccination (dated by TCRdb to between 2018 and 2020). For context, the study as a whole: Libraries from fractions with low cell numbers were prepared with the SMART-Seq v4 Ultra Low Input RNA kit. To track T-cell clones before and after primary and booster YFV17D yellow fever vaccination, bulk TCR alpha and beta repertoires were sequenced longitudinally. The cohort comprised two healthy male donors, one aged 18 to 30 and one aged 30 to 39 years. Blood was collected at multiple timepoints before and after primary and secondary immunization, and bulk PBMC replicates and cell subsets were isolated.

TCRdb shows the sequencer as Illumina NovaSeq 6000. Synthesis of TCR cDNA relied on 5'RACE template switching, a step that introduced a universal primer site along with unique molecular identifiers. Priming of cDNA synthesis was performed from both the TCR alpha and TCR beta constant segments. Library amplification used two PCR steps, and the second PCR step added sample barcodes and sequencing adapters. Sequencing of libraries was performed on Illumina HiSeq 2500 (2x100 bp) or NovaSeq (2x150 bp). In the paper's pipeline: MIGEC was used to demultiplex reads and collapse the reads into UMI consensus sequences, and MiXCR was used for V(D)J alignment. Vaccine-responding clonotypes were identified with edgeR using replicate PBMC samples, with FDR below 0.01 and a log2 fold change above 5 up to day 15 being required. CD4 or CD8 identity was assigned to each bulk clonotype according to whether the clonotype was present at higher abundance in the sequenced CD4 repertoire or the sequenced CD8 repertoire. Using fastp at Q25 and MiXCR, TCRdb reprocessed the public reads and kept productive beta chains. Rows matching on CDR3 protein sequence are summarized as one entry with the most common DNA and genes. TCRdb, rather than the study authors, made the V and J calls. The sample table holds a few hundred thousand distinct CDR3 sequences, of which around 4.5% were seen once. 15% to 20% of the sample is in the top ten clones.

This clonotype came up a few times. Its antigen is still unknown. Per-base quality was not reported, and no clone a single base away is much larger than it. V loses 0 bases at its end and J loses 2 bases; junction bases beyond the gene matches: 4. CDR1 and CDR2 were assigned from the germline V gene (reference sequence) as SGHKS and YYEKEE. The CDR3 sequence holds 16 residues, the cysteine and phenylalanine included. Only the CDR3 part of the read is kept: 48 bases, read in frame from the first base. Sample treatment or condition, as interpreted from the label and publication: live attenuated yellow fever vaccine strain. At each blood-draw timepoint, two biological replicates of bulk PBMCs were obtained. A standard Ficoll-Paque protocol was used to isolate PBMCs from peripheral blood. TriZol was used to extract RNA from bulk PBMCs, from CD4 and CD8 fractions, and from dextramer-positive and dextramer-negative fractions.

The study at large found these results: Compared with the primary T-cell response, the secondary T-cell response was faster but weaker, reaching its peak on day 5 rather than on day 15. A small share of clonotypes was detected in both CD4 and CD8 compartments, with the overlap likely arising from convergent recombination. Computational filtering was required because FACS-sorted repertoires could contain abundant contaminating clonotypes from the bulk population. Because the study included only a couple of donors, the extent to which the findings can be generalized is limited. Most clones expanded after primary vaccination (roughly 96% of CD4 and about 85% of CD8) were re-detected after the booster, suggesting that broad memory maintenance occurred.

This receptor was identified in a young man who received the YFV17D yellow fever vaccine. This specimen was PBMCs, taken 15 days after the yellow fever booster vaccination. The chain employs TRBV5-5 and TRBJ1-4; 7 of the junction bases match TRBD1. The CDR3 region: CASSLVRGSTNEKLFF. The sequence in DNA is TGTGCCAGCAGCTTGGTCAGGGGGTCGACTAATGAAAAACTGTTTTTT.